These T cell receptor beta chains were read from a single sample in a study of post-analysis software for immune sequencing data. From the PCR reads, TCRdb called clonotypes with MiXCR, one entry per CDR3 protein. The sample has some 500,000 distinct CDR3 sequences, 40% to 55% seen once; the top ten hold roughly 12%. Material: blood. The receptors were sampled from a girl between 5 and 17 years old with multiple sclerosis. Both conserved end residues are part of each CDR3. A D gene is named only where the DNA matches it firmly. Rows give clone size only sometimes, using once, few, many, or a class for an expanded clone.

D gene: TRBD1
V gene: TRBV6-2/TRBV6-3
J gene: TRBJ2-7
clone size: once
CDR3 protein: CASSYESGQGGDEQYF
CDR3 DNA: TGTGCCAGCAGTTACGAGTCTGGACAGGGTGGTGACGAGCAGTACTTC

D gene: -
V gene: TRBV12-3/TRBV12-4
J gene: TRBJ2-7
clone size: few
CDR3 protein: CASTKAGGTYEQYF
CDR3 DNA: TGTGCCAGCACCAAAGCAGGAGGAACCTACGAGCAGTACTTC

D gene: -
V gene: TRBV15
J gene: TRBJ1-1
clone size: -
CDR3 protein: CATSRGGGPRNTEAFF
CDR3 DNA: TGTGCCACCAGCAGAGGGGGGGGGCCCAGGAACACTGAAGCTTTCTTT

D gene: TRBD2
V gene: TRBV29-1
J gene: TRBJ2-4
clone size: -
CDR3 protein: CSVEVTSGNIQYF
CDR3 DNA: TGCAGCGTTGAGGTAACTAGCGGTAACATTCAGTACTTC

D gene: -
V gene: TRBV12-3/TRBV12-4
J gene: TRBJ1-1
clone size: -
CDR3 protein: CASSLKWGGLRAFF
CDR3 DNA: TGTGCCAGCAGTTTAAAATGGGGAGGCTTGCGAGCTTTCTTT

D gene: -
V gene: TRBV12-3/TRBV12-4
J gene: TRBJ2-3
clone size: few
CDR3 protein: CASSFPLPSRRTDTQYF
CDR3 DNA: TGTGCCAGCAGTTTCCCCCTTCCTAGCCGACGCACAGATACGCAGTATTTT

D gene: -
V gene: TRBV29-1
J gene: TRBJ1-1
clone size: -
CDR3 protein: CSVTWGGTEAFF
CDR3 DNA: TGCAGCGTTACATGGGGGGGCACTGAAGCTTTCTTT

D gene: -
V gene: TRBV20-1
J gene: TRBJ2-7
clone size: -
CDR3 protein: CSAKFGQLGEQYF
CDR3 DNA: TGCAGTGCTAAGTTCGGGCAGTTAGGCGAGCAGTACTTC

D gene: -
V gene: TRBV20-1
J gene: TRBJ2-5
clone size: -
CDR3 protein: CSATDSYQETQYF
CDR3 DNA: TGCAGTGCTACGGACAGCTACCAAGAGACCCAGTACTTC

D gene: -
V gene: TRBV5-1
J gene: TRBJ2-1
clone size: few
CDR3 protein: CASSPGTYSYNEQFF
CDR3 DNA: TGCGCCAGCAGCCCGGGGACTTACTCCTACAATGAGCAGTTCTTC

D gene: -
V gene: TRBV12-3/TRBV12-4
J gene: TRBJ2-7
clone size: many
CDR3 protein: CASSPDSGDEQYF
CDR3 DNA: TGTGCCAGCAGTCCGGACAGCGGGGACGAGCAGTACTTC

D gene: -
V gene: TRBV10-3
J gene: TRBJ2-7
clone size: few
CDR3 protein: CATRNAGISYEQYF
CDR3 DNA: TGTGCCACCCGGAACGCGGGCATCTCCTACGAGCAGTACTTC

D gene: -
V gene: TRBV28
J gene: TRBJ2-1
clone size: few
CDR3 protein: CASTLDWRSYNEQFF
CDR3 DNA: TGTGCCAGCACCCTCGACTGGCGATCCTACAATGAGCAGTTCTTC

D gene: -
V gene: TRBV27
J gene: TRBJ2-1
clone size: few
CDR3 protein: CASRPGSWTHGEQFF
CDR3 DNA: TGTGCCAGCAGACCGGGGAGCTGGACCCACGGTGAGCAGTTCTTC

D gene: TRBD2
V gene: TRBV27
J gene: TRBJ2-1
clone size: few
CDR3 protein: CASSHTSGSLIYNEQFF
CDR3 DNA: TGTGCCAGCAGTCATACTAGCGGAAGTCTGATTTACAATGAGCAGTTCTTC

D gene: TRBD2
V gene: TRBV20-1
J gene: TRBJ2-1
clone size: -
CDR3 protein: CSARAPSGRAYNEQFF
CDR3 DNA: TGCAGTGCTAGGGCCCCTAGCGGACGGGCCTACAATGAGCAGTTCTTC

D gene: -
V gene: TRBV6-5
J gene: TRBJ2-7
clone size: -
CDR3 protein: CASRPLARGSYEQYF
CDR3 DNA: TGTGCCAGCAGGCCCCTAGCGAGAGGCTCCTACGAGCAGTACTTC

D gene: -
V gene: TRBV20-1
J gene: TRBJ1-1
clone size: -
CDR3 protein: CSARDLLQGITEAFF
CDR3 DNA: TGCAGTGCTAGAGATTTGTTGCAGGGAATCACTGAAGCTTTCTTT

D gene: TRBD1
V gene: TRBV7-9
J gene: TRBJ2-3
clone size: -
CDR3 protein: CASSYPVGQAPTDTQYF
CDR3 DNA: TGTGCCAGCAGCTACCCCGTCGGACAGGCCCCCACAGATACACAGTATTTT

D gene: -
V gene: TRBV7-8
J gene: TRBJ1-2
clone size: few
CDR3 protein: CASSLEGQDGYTF
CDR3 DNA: TGTGCCAGCAGCTTAGAGGGACAAGATGGCTACACCTTC

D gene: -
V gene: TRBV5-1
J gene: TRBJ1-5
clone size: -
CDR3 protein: CASSPTGDSNQPQHF
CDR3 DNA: TGCGCCAGCAGCCCGACAGGAGATAGCAATCAGCCCCAGCATTTT

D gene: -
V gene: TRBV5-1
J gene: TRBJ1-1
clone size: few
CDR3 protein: CASSFLWEGGNTEAFF
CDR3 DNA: TGCGCCAGCAGCTTCCTATGGGAAGGGGGGAACACTGAAGCTTTCTTT

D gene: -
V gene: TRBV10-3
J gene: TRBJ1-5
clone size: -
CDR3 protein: CAIGEGGRGQPQHF
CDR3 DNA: TGTGCCATCGGGGAGGGTGGCCGAGGTCAGCCCCAGCATTTT

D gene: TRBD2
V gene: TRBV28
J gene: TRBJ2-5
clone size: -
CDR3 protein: CASTRDYRETQYF
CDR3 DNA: TGTGCCAGCACCCGGGACTATCGGGAGACCCAGTACTTC

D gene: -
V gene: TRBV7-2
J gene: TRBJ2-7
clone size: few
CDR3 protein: CASSLGHENLYEQYF
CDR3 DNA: TGTGCCAGCAGCTTAGGACACGAGAACCTCTACGAGCAGTACTTC

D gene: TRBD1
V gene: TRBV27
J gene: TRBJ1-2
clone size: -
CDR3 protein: CASSSFGGDRFHGYTF
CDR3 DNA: TGTGCCAGCAGCTCATTTGGGGGGGACAGATTCCATGGCTACACCTTC

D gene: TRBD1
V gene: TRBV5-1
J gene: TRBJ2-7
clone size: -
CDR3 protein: CASSLDGTEFYEQYF
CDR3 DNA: TGCGCCAGCAGCTTGGATGGGACAGAATTTTACGAGCAGTACTTC

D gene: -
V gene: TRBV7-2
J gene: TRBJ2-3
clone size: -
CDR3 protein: CASSLLIGGTDTDTQYF
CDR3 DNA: TGTGCCAGCAGCTTACTGATAGGCGGGACAGACACAGATACGCAGTATTTT

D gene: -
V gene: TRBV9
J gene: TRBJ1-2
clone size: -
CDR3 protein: CASSVTGNLNYGYTF
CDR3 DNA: TGTGCCAGCAGCGTTACAGGCAACCTAAACTATGGCTACACCTTC

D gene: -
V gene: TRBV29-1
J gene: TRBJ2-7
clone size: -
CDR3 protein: CSVETRQSTYEQYF
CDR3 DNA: TGCAGCGTTGAGACGCGACAGTCGACCTACGAGCAGTACTTC

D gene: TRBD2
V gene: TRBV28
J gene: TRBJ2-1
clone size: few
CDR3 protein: CATALAGFGNEQFF
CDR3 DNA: TGTGCCACCGCACTAGCGGGATTTGGAAATGAGCAGTTCTTC

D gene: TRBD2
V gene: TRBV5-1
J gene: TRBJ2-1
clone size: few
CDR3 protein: CASLRGDSYNEQFF
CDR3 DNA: TGCGCCAGCTTACGGGGGGACTCCTACAATGAGCAGTTCTTC

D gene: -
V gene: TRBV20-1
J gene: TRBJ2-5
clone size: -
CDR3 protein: CSASPWAEIFQETQYF
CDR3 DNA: TGCAGTGCTTCCCCCTGGGCGGAAATCTTTCAAGAGACCCAGTACTTC